What follows are 6 T cell receptor beta chains derived from one specimen sequenced in a study of T cell repertoires in ileal Crohn's disease. Using immunoSEQ multiplex PCR, the repertoire was profiled, and TCRdb retains in-frame clones only, with some absent. The top ten clones hold around 5.6% of a sample with tens of thousands of clones, approximately 78% of them seen once. Source material: ileal tissue. The origin of the receptors is an adult with Crohn's disease.

The CDR3 DNA is TGCGCCAGCAGAGTGGGACAGATCACAGATACGCAGTATTTT. It codes for CASRVGQITDTQYF. The chain joins TRBV5-1 to TRBJ2-3; 7 bases are shared with TRBD1. The germline V gene has CDR1 SGHRS and CDR2 YFSETQ. The V segment lost 5 bases and the J segment 2 bases; nucleotides outside the gene matches: 5. This CDR3 comprises 14 residues.

With regard to this clone: The junction and the germline gene differ at one end; a read error may be behind it. Distinct nucleotide sequences in the sample also encode this CDR3. This sequence joins TRBV6-6 and TRBJ1-2; D may be TRBD1 (6 bases). Germline V gene data show CDR1 as MNHNY and CDR2 as SVGAGI (reference sequence). The CDR3 consists of 13 residues. This CDR3 is CASSRLDSYGYTF. The CDR3 nucleotides are TGTGCCAGCAGTAGACTGGACAGCTATGGTTACACCTTC.

The V call is TRBV15, the J call TRBJ1-2; D might be TRBD1 (6 bases). The germline V and J ends were trimmed by 3 bases and 3 bases, with 14 bases remaining between them. Germline CDR1 and CDR2: LNHNV and YYDKDF (reference sequence). The CDR3 totals 15 residues. The CDR3 loop reads CATSSGDIGDYGYTF. The CDR3 bases are TGTGCCACCAGCAGCGGGGACATTGGGGACTATGGCTACACCTTC.

The chain uses TRBV7-9 and TRBJ1-1; D is ambiguous. V gave up 7 bases and J gave up 5 bases, with 8 bases separating them. The CDR3 has 11 residues. CDR1 is SEHNR and CDR2 is FQNEAQ in the germline V gene (reference sequence). CDR3 protein: CASTEYTEAFF. The CDR3 DNA is TGTGCCAGCACCGAGTATACTGAAGCTTTCTTT.

This CDR3 is CASSWDGGSTDTQYF. As DNA, the CDR3 is TGTGCCAGCAGTTGGGACGGGGGGAGCACAGATACGCAGTATTTT. The chain carries TRBV6-1 and TRBJ2-3; 7 nucleotides line up with TRBD2. With V trimmed by 5 bases and J by 0 bases, 5 bases remained unmatched. Germline CDR1 is MNHNS and CDR2 is SASEGT. The CDR3 loop spans 15 amino acids.

The gene calls are TRBV9 and TRBJ2-3, with D uncertain. This CDR3 is 12 amino acids long. V was pared by 3 bases and J by 5 bases, with 7 bases between. Germline CDR1 is SGDLS and CDR2 is YYNGEE. The DNA for the CDR3 is TGTGCCAGCAGCGCGTATTTAGATACGCAGTATTTT. It codes for CASSAYLDTQYF.